The 22 T cell receptor beta chains presented below share a single source sample, sequenced in a study of blood T cell repertoires in COVID-19. Clones were read by immunoSEQ multiplex PCR, and TCRdb kept only the in-frame ones, dropping some. The sample consists of about 160,000 clones, roughly 88% of them appearing once. The specimen was peripheral blood. These receptors were taken from a woman aged 80 or over with active or convalescent COVID-19.

This clone turned up a few times. The chain is built from TRBV4-3 and TRBJ2-3; D might be TRBD1 (5 bases). Germline CDR1 reads LGHNA; CDR2 reads YSLEER. This CDR3 has 15 residues. V lost 5 bases and J 1 base, leaving 13 bases between the germline ends. The CDR3 sequence is CASSYQGRGTDTQYF. The DNA for the CDR3 is TGCGCCAGCAGCTATCAGGGTCGGGGCACAGATACGCAGTATTTT.

The gene calls are TRBV10-3 and TRBJ2-2; 11 nucleotides match TRBD1. V shed 11 bases, J shed 4 bases, and the junction held 6 bases outside the gene matches. CDR1 is ENHRY and CDR2 is SYGVKD in the germline V gene. The CDR3 sequence is 14 residues long. The CDR3 loop is CAGTGTGGTGELFF. CDR3 DNA: TGTGCCGGAACCGGGACAGGGGGCACCGGGGAGCTGTTTTTT.

This rearrangement joins TRBV27 to TRBJ2-7, with D perhaps TRBD2 (7 bases). The germline gives CDR1 MNHEY, CDR2 SMNVEV (reference sequence). The ends were cut back, 2 bases at V and 4 bases at J, with 9 bases in the middle. The CDR3 is 13 residues long. CDR3 DNA sequence: TGTGCCAGCAGTTTAGAGGGGGGGTACGAGCAGTACTTC. The encoded protein is CASSLEGGYEQYF.

The count of this clone is one. The chain recombines TRBV9 with TRBJ1-1; 8 bases are shared with TRBD1. V shed 3 bases, J shed 5 bases, and the junction held 3 bases outside the gene matches. The CDR3 consists of 13 residues. CDR1 is SGDLS and CDR2 is YYNGEE in the germline V gene. CDR3 DNA sequence: TGTGCCAGCAGCGCCACAGGGGGAACTGAAGCTTTCTTT. This sequence encodes CASSATGGTEAFF. The full variable domain, with the rest looked up from reference TRBV9 and TRBJ1-1, is DSGVTQTPKHLITATGQRVTLRCSPRSGDLSVYWYQQSLDQGLQFLIQYYNGEERAKGNILERFSAQQFPDLHSELNLSSLELGDSALYFCASSATGGTEAFFGQGTRLTVV.

The chain joins TRBV18 to TRBJ1-4, with D hard to call. The ends were cut back, 3 bases at V and 7 bases at J, with 18 bases in the middle. This CDR3 has 16 residues. Germline assignment: CDR1 KGHSH and CDR2 LQKENI. The DNA for the CDR3 is TGTGCCAGCTCACCTCAGACTCCCGGGTCGGGTGAAAAACTGTTTTTT. Translated: CASSPQTPGSGEKLFF.

This chain joins TRBV5-1 and TRBJ2-1; the match to TRBD2 covers 15 bases. Germline CDR1 reads SGHRS; CDR2 reads YFSETQ. J gave up 5 bases and V 3 bases, and 15 bases lay outside the gene matches. The CDR3 sequence is 20 residues long. CDR3 in amino acids: CASSWAPGLAGGLYDNEQFF. The CDR3 DNA follows: TGCGCCAGCAGCTGGGCCCCGGGACTAGCGGGGGGCCTTTACGACAATGAGCAGTTCTTC.

The chain recombines TRBV5-1 with TRBJ1-2; perhaps TRBD1 as D (6 bases). The CDR3 is 14 residues long. Germline loops: CDR1 SGHRS, CDR2 YFSETQ. V was cut by 4 bases and J by 8 bases, with 18 bases left in between. CDR3 nucleotides: TGCGCCAGCAGCCCACCCGTGGGGGGGCAAGGCTACACCTTC. This encodes CASSPPVGGQGYTF.

The chain employs TRBV7-2 and TRBJ1-4, with D uncertain. Germline V gene data show CDR1 as SGHTA and CDR2 as FQGNSA. The CDR3 has 13 residues. Trimming took 5 bases from V and 7 from J, leaving 11 bases between them. In nucleotides, the CDR3 is TGTGCCAGCAGCCCCCAAGGAGGTGAAAAACTGTTTTTT. It codes for CASSPQGGEKLFF.

The chain uses TRBV9 and TRBJ1-2; weak D call: TRBD1 (5 bases). Trimming shortened V by 0 bases and J by 7 bases, and 13 bases separated the two germline ends. The CDR3 runs 14 residues. Germline CDR1 and CDR2: SGDLS and YYNGEE. The CDR3 loop reads CASSVDQGRFGYTF. The CDR3 DNA reads as TGTGCCAGCAGCGTAGACCAGGGCAGGTTTGGCTACACCTTC.

The rearrangement uses TRBV7-3 and TRBJ2-1, with D possibly matching TRBD1 (5 bases). The CDR3 sequence is 15 residues long. The V end lost 1 base, the J end lost 1 base, and 8 bases lay between the germline ends. Looked up from germline, CDR1 is SGHTA and CDR2 is FQGTGA. In DNA form, the CDR3 reads TGTGCCAGCAGCTTAAGTCAGGGTTCCTACAATGAGCAGTTCTTC. Amino acid sequence: CASSLSQGSYNEQFF.

V is TRBV28 and J is TRBJ2-2; 8 nucleotides match TRBD1. CDR3 length equals 14 residues. The V and J ends lost 6 bases and 7 bases, in that order; junction bases with no gene match: 7. The germline V gene has CDR1 MDHEN and CDR2 SYDVKM. CDR3 residues: CASSRTGNFGELFF. Written as DNA, the CDR3 is TGTGCCAGCAGCCGGACAGGGAACTTCGGGGAGCTGTTTTTT.

The chain combines TRBV27 with TRBJ1-2; the match to TRBD1 covers 7 bases. This CDR3 contains 16 residues. Germline values: CDR1 MNHEY, CDR2 SMNVEV (reference sequence). J was trimmed by 3 bases and V by 5 bases; bases with no gene match: 12. The CDR3 sequence is CASSRTGVLLDYGYTF. Here the CDR3 DNA reads TGTGCCAGCAGTAGAACAGGGGTGTTGTTGGACTATGGCTACACCTTC.

The J gene is TRBJ2-2, the V gene TRBV18; maybe TRBD1 (5 bases). Germline V gives CDR1 KGHSH, CDR2 LQKENI. The CDR3 has 15 residues. With 7 bases removed from V and 6 bases from J, the gap between germline ends came to 18 bases. The CDR3 sequence is CASFTGHSGPGELFF. The CDR3 bases are TGTGCCAGCTTCACCGGACACTCAGGCCCCGGGGAGCTGTTTTTT.

This clone was counted between two and nine times. The chain employs TRBV15 and TRBJ1-1, with a possible D match to TRBD1 (5 bases). CDR1 LNHNV and CDR2 YYDKDF come from the germline V gene (reference sequence). V was pared by 0 bases and J by 0 bases, with 14 bases between. The CDR3 sequence is 17 residues long. CDR3 amino acids: CATSREGVTTMNTEAFF. In nucleotides, the CDR3 is TGTGCCACCAGCAGAGAAGGGGTGACAACCATGAACACTGAAGCTTTCTTT.

The sample holds a few counts of this clone. The rearrangement uses TRBV6-2 or TRBV6-3 and TRBJ1-4; no definite D call. Trimming took 6 bases from V and 6 from J, leaving 14 bases between them. This CDR3 region has 14 residues. The V gene's germline CDR1 is MNHEY and CDR2 SVGEGT. The chain's CDR3 is CASSLAERYEKLFF. The CDR3 DNA follows: TGTGCCAGCAGCCTCGCGGAGCGCTATGAAAAACTGTTTTTT.

This clone was observed a single time. The chain uses TRBV18 and TRBJ2-7, with D possibly being TRBD2 (5 bases). This CDR3 is built from 14 residues. Trimming stripped 0 bases from V and 7 bases from J, with 13 bases between. Germline V gives CDR1 KGHSH, CDR2 LQKENI. The CDR3 loop is CASSPPPGWGEQYF. CDR3 in DNA: TGTGCCAGCTCACCACCTCCGGGATGGGGAGAGCAGTACTTC.

This clone was counted a single time. V and J are TRBV3-1 (or the pseudogene TRBV3-2) and TRBJ1-2, with 7 bases lining up with TRBD1. CDR1 and CDR2 from the germline V gene are LGHDT and YNNKEL (reference sequence). The CDR3 loop spans 15 amino acids. V trimming: 3 bases; J trimming: 4 bases; junction bases outside the gene matches: 8. In DNA, the CDR3 is TGTGCCAGCAGCCACGCCCAGGGGGTCGGCTATGGCTACACCTTC. Residues: CASSHAQGVGYGYTF.

This sequence joins TRBV10-3 and TRBJ2-1; tentative D call: TRBD2 (6 bases). From germline, CDR1 is ENHRY and CDR2 SYGVKD. CDR3 length: 16 amino acids. The V end was cut by 4 bases, the J end by 0 bases, with 13 bases between. CDR3 protein: CAISGDSRGSYNEQFF. The CDR3 nucleotides read TGTGCCATCAGTGGGGACTCTAGGGGCTCCTACAATGAGCAGTTCTTC.

The rearrangement uses TRBV7-8 and TRBJ1-5; D call uncertain. Germline lookup yields CDR1 SGHVS and CDR2 FQNEAQ. The CDR3 totals 14 residues. V was trimmed by 5 bases and J by 2 bases, leaving 10 bases between them. CDR3 nucleotides: TGTGCCAGCAGCCTGTTGGTAGGCAATCAGCCCCAGCATTTT. This gives the protein CASSLLVGNQPQHF.

This clone was seen a handful of times. Other DNA sequences in this sample translate to the same CDR3. This rearrangement joins TRBV13 to TRBJ2-7; a weak D match, TRBD1 (5 bases). Between the trimmed V and J ends, which lost 1 base and 3 bases, there was a span of 10 bases. In germline, CDR1 is PRHDT, CDR2 FYEKMQ (reference sequence). The CDR3 totals 14 residues. CDR3 nucleotide sequence: TGTGCCAGCAGCTTAGAGGGCAGGGACTACGAGCAGTACTTC. It codes for CASSLEGRDYEQYF.

This clone has only one observation. This sequence joins TRBV19 and TRBJ1-1, with D possibly TRBD1 on 5 matching bases. Trimming removed 4 bases from V and 4 bases from J, with 13 bases in between. The CDR3 runs 14 residues. The V gene's germline CDR1 is LNHDA and CDR2 SQIVND (reference sequence). CDR3 protein: CASSRVGGGTEAFF. The CDR3 region has the DNA TGTGCCAGTAGTAGGGTGGGGGGAGGCACTGAAGCTTTCTTT.

Only one count was recorded for this clone. The chain recombines TRBV7-2 with TRBJ2-2; a weak D match, TRBD2 (5 bases). The CDR3 sequence is 13 residues long. Germline lookup yields CDR1 SGHTA and CDR2 FQGNSA. Trimming removed 8 bases at V and 5 bases at J, with 12 bases between. The CDR3 reads CASAQRATGELFF. The CDR3 DNA reads as TGTGCCAGCGCCCAGAGGGCGACCGGGGAGCTGTTTTTT.